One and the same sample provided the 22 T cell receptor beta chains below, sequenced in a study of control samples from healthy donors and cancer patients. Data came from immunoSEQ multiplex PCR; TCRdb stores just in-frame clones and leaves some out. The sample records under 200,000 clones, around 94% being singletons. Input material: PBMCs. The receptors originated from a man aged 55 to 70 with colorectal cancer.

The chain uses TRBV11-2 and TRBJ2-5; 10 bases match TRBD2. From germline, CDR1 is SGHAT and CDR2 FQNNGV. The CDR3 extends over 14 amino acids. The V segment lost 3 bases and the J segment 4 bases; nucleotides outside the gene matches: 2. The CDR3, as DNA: TGTGCCAGCAGCTTTCGACTAGCGGGAGAGACCCAGTACTTC. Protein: CASSFRLAGETQYF.

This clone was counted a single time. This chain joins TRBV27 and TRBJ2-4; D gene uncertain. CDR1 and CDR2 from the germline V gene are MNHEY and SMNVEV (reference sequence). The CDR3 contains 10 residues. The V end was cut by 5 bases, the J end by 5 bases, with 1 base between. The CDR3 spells CASSENIQYF. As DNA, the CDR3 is TGTGCCAGCAGTGAAAACATTCAGTACTTC.

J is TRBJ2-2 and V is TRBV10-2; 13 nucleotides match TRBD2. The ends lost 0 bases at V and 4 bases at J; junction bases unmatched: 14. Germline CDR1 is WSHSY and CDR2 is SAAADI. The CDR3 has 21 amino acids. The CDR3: CASSESRGTSGVGRSTGELFF. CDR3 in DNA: TGCGCCAGCAGTGAGTCGCGGGGGACTAGCGGGGTAGGTCGCAGCACCGGGGAGCTGTTTTTT.

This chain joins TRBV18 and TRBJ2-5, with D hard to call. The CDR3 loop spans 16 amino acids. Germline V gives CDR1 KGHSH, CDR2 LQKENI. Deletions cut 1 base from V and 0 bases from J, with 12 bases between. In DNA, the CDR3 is TGTGCCAGCTCACCACAAACATCACTTAACCAAGAGACCCAGTACTTC. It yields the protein CASSPQTSLNQETQYF. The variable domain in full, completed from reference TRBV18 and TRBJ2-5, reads NAGVMQNPRHLVRRRGQEARLRCSPMKGHSHVYWYRQLPEEGLKFMVYLQKENIIDESGMPKERFSAEFPKEGPSILRIQQVVRGDSAAYFCASSPQTSLNQETQYFGPGTRLLVL.

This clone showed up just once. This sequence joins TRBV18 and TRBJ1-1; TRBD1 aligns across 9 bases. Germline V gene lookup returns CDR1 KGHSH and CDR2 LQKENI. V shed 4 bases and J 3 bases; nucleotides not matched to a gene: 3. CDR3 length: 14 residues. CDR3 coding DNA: TGTGCCAGCTCACTAACAGGGGGCGACACTGAAGCTTTCTTT. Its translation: CASSLTGGDTEAFF.

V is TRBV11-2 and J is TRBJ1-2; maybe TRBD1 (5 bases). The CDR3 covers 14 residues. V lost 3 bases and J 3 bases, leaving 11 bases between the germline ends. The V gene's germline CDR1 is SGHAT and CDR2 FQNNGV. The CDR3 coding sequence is TGTGCCAGCAGCTTCCAATCGACAGACTATGGCTACACCTTC. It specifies CASSFQSTDYGYTF.

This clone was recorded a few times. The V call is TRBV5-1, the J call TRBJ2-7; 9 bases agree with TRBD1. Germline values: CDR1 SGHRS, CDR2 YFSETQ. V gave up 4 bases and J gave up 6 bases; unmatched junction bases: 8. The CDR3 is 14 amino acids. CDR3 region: CASSPGQGGREQYF. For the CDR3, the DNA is TGCGCCAGCAGCCCGGGACAGGGAGGTCGCGAGCAGTACTTC.

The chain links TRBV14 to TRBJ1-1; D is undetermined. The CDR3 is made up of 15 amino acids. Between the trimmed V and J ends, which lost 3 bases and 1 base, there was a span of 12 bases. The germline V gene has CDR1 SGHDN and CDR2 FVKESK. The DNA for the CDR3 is TGTGCCAGCAGCCAGGGTTTGCACAGGAACACTGAAGCTTTCTTT. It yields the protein CASSQGLHRNTEAFF.

The CDR3 region has the DNA TGCGCCAGCAGTCTGGGAGGAGTCGACCAAGAGACCCAGTACTTC. Translating gives CASSLGGVDQETQYF. The chain links TRBV10-2 to TRBJ2-5; possible D gene TRBD2, 6 bases. Trimming removed 5 bases from V and 0 bases from J, with 13 bases in between. Germline V gives CDR1 WSHSY, CDR2 SAAADI. The CDR3 spans 15 residues.

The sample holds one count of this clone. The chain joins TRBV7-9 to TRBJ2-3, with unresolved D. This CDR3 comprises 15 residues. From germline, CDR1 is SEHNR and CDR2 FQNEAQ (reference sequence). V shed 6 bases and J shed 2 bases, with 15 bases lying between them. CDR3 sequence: CASREPNGPTDTQYF. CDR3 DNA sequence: TGTGCCAGCAGGGAGCCGAATGGACCCACAGATACGCAGTATTTT.

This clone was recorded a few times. The CDR3 DNA follows: TGTGCCAGTAGTAAGGGACAGGGGAAAGAGACCCAGTACTTC. Its protein is CASSKGQGKETQYF. The rearrangement joins TRBV19 to TRBJ2-5; 10 bases are shared with TRBD1. Trimming cost V 4 bases and J 3 bases; bases outside gene matches: 2. Germline loops: CDR1 LNHDA, CDR2 SQIVND (reference sequence). The CDR3 is made up of 14 amino acids.

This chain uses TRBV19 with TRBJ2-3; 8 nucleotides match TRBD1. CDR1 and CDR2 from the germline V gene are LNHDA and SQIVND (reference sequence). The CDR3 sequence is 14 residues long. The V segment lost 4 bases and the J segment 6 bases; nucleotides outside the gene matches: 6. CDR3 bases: TGTGCCAGTAGTAAGCTACAGGGGGGCGATACGCAGTATTTT. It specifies CASSKLQGGDTQYF.

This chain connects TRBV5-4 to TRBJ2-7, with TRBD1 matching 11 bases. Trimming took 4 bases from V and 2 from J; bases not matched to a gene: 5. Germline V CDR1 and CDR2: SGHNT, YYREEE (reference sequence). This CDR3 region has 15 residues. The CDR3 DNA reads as TGTGCCAGCAGCCCACCGGGACAGGGGGCCTACGAGCAGTACTTC. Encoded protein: CASSPPGQGAYEQYF.

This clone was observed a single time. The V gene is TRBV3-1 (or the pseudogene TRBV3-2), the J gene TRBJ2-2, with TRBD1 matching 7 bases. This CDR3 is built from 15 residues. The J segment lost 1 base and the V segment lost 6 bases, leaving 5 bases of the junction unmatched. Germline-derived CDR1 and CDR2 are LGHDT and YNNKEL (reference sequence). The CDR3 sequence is CASRPHRGNTGELFF. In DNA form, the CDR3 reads TGTGCCAGCAGGCCCCACAGGGGGAACACCGGGGAGCTGTTTTTT.

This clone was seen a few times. The CDR3 region is CASSEGPQTDTQYF. In nucleotides, the CDR3 is TGTGCCAGCAGTGAGGGCCCTCAAACAGATACGCAGTATTTT. The J gene is TRBJ2-3, the V gene TRBV2, with D hard to call. The CDR3 has 14 amino acids. The germline CDR1 and CDR2 sequences are SNHLY and FYNNEI. V was cut by 3 bases and J by 3 bases, with 10 bases left in between.

CDR3 nucleotide sequence: TGTGCCAGCAGCCCGGGGGGAGATACGGGACCTTCACCCCTCCACTTT. Protein product: CASSPGGDTGPSPLHF. This chain joins TRBV5-4 and TRBJ1-6, with D possibly being TRBD1 (5 bases). Germline CDR1 reads SGHNT; CDR2 reads YYREEE (reference sequence). Trimming took off 4 bases at V and 9 bases at J, with 20 bases between the two ends. This CDR3 spans 16 amino acids. The whole variable domain, remainder taken from reference TRBV5-4 and TRBJ1-6, is ETGVTQSPTHLIKTRGQQVTLRCSSQSGHNTVSWYQQALGQGPQFIFQYYREEENGRGNFPPRFSGLQFPNYSSELNVNALELDDSALYLCASSPGGDTGPSPLHFGNGTRLTVT.

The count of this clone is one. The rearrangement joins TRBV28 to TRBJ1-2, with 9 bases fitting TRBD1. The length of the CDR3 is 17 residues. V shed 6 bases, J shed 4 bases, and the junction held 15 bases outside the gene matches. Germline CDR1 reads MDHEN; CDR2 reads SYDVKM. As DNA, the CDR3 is TGTGCCAGCAGCTCATTACTCCGGGACAGGGTTCGCTATGGCTACACCTTC. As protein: CASSSLLRDRVRYGYTF.

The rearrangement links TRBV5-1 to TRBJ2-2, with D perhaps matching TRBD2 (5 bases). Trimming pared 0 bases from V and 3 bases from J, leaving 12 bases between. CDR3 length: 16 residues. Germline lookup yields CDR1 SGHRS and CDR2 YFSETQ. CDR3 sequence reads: CASSLAPGKDTGELFF. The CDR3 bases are TGCGCCAGCAGCTTGGCCCCGGGAAAGGACACCGGGGAGCTGTTTTTT.

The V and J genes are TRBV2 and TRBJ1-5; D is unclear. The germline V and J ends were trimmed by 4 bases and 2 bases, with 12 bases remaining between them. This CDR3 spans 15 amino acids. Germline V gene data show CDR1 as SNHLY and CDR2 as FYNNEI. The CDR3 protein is CASSVRGMGNQPQHF. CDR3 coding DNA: TGTGCCAGCAGTGTTCGAGGGATGGGCAATCAGCCCCAGCATTTT. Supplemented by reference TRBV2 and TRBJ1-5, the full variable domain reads EPEVTQTPSHQVTQMGQEVILRCVPISNHLYFYWYRQILGQKVEFLVSFYNNEISEKSEIFDDQFSVERPDGSNFTLKIRSTKLEDSAMYFCASSVRGMGNQPQHFGDGTRLSIL.

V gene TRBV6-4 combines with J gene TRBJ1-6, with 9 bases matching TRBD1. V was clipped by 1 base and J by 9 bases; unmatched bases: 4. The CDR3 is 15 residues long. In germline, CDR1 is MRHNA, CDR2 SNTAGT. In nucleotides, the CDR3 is TGTGCCAGCAGTGACTATGGGACAGGGATTTCACCCCTCCACTTT. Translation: CASSDYGTGISPLHF.

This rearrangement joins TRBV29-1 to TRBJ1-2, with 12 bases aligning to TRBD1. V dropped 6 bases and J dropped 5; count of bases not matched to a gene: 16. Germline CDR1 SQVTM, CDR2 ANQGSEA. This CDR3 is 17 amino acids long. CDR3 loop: CSVGSSSGQGAGYGYTF. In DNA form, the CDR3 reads TGCAGCGTAGGGTCTTCCTCGGGACAGGGGGCAGGATATGGCTACACCTTC. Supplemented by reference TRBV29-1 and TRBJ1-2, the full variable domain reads SAVISQKPSRDICQRGTSLTIQCQVDSQVTMMFWYRQQPGQSLTLIATANQGSEATYESGFVIDKFPISRPNLTFSTLTVSNMSPEDSSIYLCSVGSSSGQGAGYGYTFGSGTRLTVV.

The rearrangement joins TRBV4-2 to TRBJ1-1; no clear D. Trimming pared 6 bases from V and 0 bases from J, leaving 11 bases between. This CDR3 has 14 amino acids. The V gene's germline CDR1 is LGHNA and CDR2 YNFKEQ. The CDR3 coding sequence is TGTGCCAGCAGTCGTCAACCTATGAACACTGAAGCTTTCTTT. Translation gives CASSRQPMNTEAFF.